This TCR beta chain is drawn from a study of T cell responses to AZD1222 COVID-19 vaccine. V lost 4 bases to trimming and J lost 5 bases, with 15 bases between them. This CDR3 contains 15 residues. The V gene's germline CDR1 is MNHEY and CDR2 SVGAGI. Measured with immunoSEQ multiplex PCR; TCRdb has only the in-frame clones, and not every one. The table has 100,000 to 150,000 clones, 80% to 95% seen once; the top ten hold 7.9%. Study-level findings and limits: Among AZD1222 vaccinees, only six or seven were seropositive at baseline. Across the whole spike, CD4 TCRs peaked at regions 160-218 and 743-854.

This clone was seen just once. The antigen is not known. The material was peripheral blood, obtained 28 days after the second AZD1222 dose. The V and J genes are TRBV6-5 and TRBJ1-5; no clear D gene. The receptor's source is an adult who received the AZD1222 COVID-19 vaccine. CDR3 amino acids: CASSSTDGWDQPQHF. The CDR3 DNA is TGTGCCAGCAGTTCCACGGACGGATGGGATCAGCCCCAGCATTTT.